Listed here is a single TCR beta chain. This entry comes from a study of cytomegalovirus exposure and HLA in healthy donors. The CDR3 spans 17 residues. V lost 6 bases to trimming and J lost 0 bases; unmatched junction nucleotides: 8. The germline gives CDR1 SNHLY, CDR2 FYNNEI. The table came from immunoSEQ multiplex PCR; TCRdb's copy has only in-frame clones and leaves some out. Altogether about 160,000 clones are present, approximately 86% being singletons, with the ten largest covering about 2.2%. The sequencing input was PBMCs. The chain recombines TRBV2 with TRBJ2-6; 7 bases map to TRBD1. The TCR comes from a woman between 18 and 30 years old in good health and CMV-seronegative. The CDR3 is CASSLKGQRSGANVLTF. CDR3 DNA: TGTGCCAGCAGCCTGAAGGGACAGCGCTCTGGGGCCAACGTCCTGACTTTC.